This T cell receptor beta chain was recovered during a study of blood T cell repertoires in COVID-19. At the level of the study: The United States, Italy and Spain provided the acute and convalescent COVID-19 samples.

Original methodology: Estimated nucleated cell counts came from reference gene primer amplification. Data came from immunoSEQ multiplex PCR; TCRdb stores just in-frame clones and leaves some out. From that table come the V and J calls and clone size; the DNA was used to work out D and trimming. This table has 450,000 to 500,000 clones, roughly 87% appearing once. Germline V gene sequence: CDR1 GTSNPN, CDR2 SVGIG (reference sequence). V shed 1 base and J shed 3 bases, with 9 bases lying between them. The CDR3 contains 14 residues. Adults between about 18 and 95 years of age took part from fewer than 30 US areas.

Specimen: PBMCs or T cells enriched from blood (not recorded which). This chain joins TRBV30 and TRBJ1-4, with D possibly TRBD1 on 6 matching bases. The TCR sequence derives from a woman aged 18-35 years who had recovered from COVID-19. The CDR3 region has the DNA TGTGCCTGGAGTGGGGGGCGTGCTAATGAAAAACTGTTTTTT. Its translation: CAWSGGRANEKLFF.